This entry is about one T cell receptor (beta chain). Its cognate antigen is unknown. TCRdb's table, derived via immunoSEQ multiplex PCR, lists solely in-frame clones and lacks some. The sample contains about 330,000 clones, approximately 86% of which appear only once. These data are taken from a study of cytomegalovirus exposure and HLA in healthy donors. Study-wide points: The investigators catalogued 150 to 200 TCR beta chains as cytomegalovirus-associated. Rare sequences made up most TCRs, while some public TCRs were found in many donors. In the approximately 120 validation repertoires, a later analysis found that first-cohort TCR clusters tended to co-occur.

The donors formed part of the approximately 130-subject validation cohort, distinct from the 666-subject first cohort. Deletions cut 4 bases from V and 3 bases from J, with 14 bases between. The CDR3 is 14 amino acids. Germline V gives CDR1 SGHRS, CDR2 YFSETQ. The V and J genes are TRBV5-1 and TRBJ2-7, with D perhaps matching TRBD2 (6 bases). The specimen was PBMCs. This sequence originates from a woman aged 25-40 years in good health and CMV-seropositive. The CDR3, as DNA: TGCGCCAGCAGCCCCGGGACTGTTTGCTACGAGCAGTACTTC. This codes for CASSPGTVCYEQYF.